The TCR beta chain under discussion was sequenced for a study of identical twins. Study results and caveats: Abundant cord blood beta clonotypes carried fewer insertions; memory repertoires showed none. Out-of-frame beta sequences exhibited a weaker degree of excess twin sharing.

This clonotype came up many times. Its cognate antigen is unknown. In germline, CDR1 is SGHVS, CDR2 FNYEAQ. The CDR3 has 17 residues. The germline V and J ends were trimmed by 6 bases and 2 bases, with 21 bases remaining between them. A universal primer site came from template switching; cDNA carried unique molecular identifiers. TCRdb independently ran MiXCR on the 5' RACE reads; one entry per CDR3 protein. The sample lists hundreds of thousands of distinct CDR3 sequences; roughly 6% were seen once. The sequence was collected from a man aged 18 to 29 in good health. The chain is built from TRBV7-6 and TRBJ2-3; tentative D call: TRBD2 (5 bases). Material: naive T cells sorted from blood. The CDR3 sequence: CASRMSSGLGLTDTQYF. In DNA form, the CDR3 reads TGTGCCAGCAGGATGTCCTCGGGGTTAGGTCTCACAGATACGCAGTATTTT.